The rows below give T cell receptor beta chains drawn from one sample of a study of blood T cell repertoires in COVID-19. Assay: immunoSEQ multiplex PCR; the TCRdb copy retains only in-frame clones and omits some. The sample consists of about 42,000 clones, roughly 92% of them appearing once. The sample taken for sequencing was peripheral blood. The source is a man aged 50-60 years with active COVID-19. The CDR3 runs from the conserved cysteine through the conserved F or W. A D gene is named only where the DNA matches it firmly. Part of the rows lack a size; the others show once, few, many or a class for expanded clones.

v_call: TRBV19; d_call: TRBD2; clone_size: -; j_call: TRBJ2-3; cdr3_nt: TGTGCCAGTGGAGAAACGGGAGGGCCTACAGATACGCAGTATTTT; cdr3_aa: CASGETGGPTDTQYF
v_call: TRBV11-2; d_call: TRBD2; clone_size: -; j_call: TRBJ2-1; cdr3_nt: TGTGCCAGTGAAGGGCGGGAGGGCCTACCTGAGCAGTTCTTC; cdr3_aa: CASEGREGLPEQFF
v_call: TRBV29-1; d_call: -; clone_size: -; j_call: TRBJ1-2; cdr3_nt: TGCAGCGTTGCCCGGGTCGGAGGCTACACCTTC; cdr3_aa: CSVARVGGYTF
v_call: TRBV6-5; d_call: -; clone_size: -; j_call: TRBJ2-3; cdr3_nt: TGTGCCAGCAGTTACACGGTCCCTAGCACAGATACGCAGTATTTT; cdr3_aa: CASSYTVPSTDTQYF
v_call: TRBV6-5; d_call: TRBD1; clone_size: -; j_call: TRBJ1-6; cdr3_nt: TGTGCCAGCGACCTGGACAGGGCGTCTCATTCACCCCTCCACTTT; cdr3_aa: CASDLDRASHSPLHF
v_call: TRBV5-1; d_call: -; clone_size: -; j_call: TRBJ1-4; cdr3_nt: TGCGCCAGCGCCCCAGGCCTGACCCTTGAAAAACTGTTTTTT; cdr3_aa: CASAPGLTLEKLFF
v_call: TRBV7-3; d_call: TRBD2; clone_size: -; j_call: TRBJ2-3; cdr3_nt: TGTGCCAGCAGCCTGTCGGGACTAGCGGGGACAGATACGCAGTATTTT; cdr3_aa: CASSLSGLAGTDTQYF
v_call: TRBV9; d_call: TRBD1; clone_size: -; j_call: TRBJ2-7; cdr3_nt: TGTGCCAGCAGCATTGGGACAGGGCAATCCCCCACGGTCGAGCAGTACTTC; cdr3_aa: CASSIGTGQSPTVEQYF
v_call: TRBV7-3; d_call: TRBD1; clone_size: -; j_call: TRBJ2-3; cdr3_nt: TGTGCCAGCAGCCCAGACGGGACAGGGCGGACAGATACGCAGTATTTT; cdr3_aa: CASSPDGTGRTDTQYF
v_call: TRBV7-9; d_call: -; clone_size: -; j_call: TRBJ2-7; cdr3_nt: TGTGCCAGCAGCTTTTCGGAGGGAGACTACGAGCAGTACTTC; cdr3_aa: CASSFSEGDYEQYF
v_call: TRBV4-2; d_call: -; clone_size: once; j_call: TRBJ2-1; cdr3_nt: TGTGCCAGCAGCCAAGAGAGCCGGAGCTCCTACAATGAGCAGTTCTTC; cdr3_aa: CASSQESRSSYNEQFF
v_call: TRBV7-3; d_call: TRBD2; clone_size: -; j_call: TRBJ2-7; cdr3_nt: TGTGCCAGCAGCTTAGCGGGGGCCTACGAGCAGTACTTC; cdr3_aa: CASSLAGAYEQYF
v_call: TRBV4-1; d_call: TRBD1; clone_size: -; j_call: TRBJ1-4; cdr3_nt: TGCGCCAGCAGCCAAGATCGTGGGACAGGGCAAGAAAAACTGTTTTTT; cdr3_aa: CASSQDRGTGQEKLFF
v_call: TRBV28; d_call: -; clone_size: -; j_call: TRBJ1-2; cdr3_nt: TGTGCCAGCAGTTTATCCGACCTAGTGGGTGGCTACACCTTC; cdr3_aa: CASSLSDLVGGYTF
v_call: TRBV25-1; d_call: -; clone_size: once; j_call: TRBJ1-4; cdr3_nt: TGTGCCAGCAGTGACGTATTCTCGGGGGGAAAACTGTTTTTT; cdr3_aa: CASSDVFSGGKLFF
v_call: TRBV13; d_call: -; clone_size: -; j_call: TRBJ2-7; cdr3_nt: TGTGCCAGCAGCTTCCGCCGAGGAGCCCGCGAGCAGTACTTC; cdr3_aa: CASSFRRGAREQYF
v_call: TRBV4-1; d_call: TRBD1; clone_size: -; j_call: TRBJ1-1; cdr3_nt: TGCGCCAGCAGCCACGCAGGGGGCCTGAACACTGAAGCTTTCTTT; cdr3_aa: CASSHAGGLNTEAFF
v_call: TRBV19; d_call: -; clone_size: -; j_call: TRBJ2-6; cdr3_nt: TGTGCCAGTAGTGCCCGTAGCTCTGGGGCCAACGTCCTGACTTTC; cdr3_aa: CASSARSSGANVLTF
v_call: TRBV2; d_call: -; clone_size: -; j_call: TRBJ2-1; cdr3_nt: TGTGCCAGCAGTGAGTCTAAGTACAATGAGCAGTTCTTC; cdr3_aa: CASSESKYNEQFF
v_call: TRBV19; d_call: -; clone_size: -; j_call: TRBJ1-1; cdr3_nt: TGTGCCAGTAGTAACAGATTCGCGGGCGCTGAAGCTTTCTTT; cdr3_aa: CASSNRFAGAEAFF